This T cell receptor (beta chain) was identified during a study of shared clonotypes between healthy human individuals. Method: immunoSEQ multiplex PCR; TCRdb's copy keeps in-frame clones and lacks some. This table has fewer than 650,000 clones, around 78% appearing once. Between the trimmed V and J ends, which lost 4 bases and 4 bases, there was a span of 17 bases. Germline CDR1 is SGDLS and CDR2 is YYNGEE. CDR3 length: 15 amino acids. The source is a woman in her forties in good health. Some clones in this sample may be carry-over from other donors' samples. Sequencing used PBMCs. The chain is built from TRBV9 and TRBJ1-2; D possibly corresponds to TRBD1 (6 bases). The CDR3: CASSPRDTVLYGYTF. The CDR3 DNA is TGTGCCAGCAGCCCCCGGGACACCGTACTCTATGGCTACACCTTC. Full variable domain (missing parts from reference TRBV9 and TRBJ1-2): DSGVTQTPKHLITATGQRVTLRCSPRSGDLSVYWYQQSLDQGLQFLIQYYNGEERAKGNILERFSAQQFPDLHSELNLSSLELGDSALYFCASSPRDTVLYGYTFGSGTRLTVV.